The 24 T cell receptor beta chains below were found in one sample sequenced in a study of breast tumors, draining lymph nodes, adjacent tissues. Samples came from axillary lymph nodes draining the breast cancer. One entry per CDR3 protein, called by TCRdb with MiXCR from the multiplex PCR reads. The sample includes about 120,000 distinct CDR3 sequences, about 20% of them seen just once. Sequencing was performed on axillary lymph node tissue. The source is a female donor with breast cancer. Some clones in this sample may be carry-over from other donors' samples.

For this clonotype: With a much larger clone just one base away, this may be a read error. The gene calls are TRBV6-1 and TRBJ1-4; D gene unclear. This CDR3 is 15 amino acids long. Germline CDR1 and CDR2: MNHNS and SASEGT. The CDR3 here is CASSSSWATNEELFF. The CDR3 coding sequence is TGTGCCAGCAGTTCGTCGTGGGCAACTAATGAAGAACTGTTTTTT.

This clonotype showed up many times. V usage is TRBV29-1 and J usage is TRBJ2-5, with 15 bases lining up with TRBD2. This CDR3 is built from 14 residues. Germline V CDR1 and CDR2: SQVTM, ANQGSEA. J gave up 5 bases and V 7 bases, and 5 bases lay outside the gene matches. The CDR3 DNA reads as TGCAGCGCGGGACTAGCGGGGGGTGGGGAGACCCAGTACTTC. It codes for CSAGLAGGGETQYF.

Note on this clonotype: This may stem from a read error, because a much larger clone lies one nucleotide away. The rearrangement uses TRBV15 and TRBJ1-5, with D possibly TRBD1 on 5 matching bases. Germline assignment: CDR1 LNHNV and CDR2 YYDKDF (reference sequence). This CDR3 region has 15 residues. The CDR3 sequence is CATSGDPAGNQPQHF. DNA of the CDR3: TGTGCCACCAGCGGAGACCCCGCAGGGAATCAGCCCCAGCATTTT.

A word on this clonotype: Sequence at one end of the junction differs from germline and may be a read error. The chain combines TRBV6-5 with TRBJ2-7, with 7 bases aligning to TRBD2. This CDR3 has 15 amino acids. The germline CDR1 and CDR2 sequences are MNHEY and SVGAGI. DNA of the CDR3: TGTGCCTGCAGAGCTTACGGGAGGTCCTCCTACGAGCAGTACTTC. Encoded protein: CACRAYGRSSYEQYF.

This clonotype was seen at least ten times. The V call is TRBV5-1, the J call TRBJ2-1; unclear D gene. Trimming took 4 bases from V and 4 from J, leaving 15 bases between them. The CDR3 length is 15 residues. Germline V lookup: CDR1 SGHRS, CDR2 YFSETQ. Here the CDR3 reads CASSLQVNPYNEQFF. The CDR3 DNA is TGCGCCAGCAGCCTGCAGGTCAACCCATACAATGAGCAGTTCTTC.

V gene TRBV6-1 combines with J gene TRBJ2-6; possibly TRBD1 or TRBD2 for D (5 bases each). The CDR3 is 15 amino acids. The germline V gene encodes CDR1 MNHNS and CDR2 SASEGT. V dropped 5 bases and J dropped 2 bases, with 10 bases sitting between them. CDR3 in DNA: TGTGCCAGCAGTCCCGGGACCACTGGGGCCAACGTCCTGACTTTC. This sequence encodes CASSPGTTGANVLTF.

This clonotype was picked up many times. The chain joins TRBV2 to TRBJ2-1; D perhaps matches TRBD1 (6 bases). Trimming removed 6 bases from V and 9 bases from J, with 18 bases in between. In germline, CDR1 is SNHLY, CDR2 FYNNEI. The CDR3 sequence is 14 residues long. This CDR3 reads CASRNRAGVGEQFF. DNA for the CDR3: TGTGCCAGCAGGAACCGCGCAGGGGTGGGTGAGCAGTTCTTC.

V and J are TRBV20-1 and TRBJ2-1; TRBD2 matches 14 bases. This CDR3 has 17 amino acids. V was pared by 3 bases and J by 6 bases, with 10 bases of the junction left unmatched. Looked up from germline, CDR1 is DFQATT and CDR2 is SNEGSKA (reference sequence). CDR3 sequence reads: CSASPTSGGASPNEQFF. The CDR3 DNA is TGCAGTGCTAGCCCGACTAGCGGGGGGGCCTCTCCCAATGAGCAGTTCTTC.

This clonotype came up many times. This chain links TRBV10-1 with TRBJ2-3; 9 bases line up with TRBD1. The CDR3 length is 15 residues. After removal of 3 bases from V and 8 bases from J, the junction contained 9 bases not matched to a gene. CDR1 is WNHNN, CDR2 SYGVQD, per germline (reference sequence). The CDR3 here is CASSDPGQGPGTQYF. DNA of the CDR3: TGCGCCAGCAGTGACCCGGGACAGGGCCCAGGTACGCAGTATTTT.

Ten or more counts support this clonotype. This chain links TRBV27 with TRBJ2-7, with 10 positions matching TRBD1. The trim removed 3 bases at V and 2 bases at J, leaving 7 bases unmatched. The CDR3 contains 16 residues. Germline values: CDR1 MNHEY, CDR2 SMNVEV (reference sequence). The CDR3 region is CASSFSGTGDTYEQYF. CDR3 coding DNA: TGTGCCAGCAGTTTCTCCGGGACAGGGGATACCTACGAGCAGTACTTC.

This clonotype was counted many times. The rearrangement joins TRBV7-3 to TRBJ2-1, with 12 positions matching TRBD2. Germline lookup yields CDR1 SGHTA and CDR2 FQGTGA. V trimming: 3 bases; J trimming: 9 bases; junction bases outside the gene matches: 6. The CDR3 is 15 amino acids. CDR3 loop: CASSFASGRAGEQFF. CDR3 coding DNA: TGTGCCAGCAGCTTCGCTAGCGGGAGGGCGGGTGAGCAGTTCTTC.

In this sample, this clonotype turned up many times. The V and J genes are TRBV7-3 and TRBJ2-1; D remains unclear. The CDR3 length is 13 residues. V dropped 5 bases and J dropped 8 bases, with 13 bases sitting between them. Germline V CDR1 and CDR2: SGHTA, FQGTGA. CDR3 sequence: CASSPGLGYEQFF. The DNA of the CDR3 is TGTGCCAGCAGCCCAGGATTGGGCTATGAGCAGTTCTTC. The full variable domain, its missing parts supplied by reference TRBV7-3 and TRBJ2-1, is GAGVSQTPSNKVTEKGKYVELRCDPISGHTALYWYRQSLGQGPEFLIYFQGTGAADDSGLPNDRFFAVRPEGSVSTLKIQRTERGDSAVYLCASSPGLGYEQFFGPGTRLTVL.

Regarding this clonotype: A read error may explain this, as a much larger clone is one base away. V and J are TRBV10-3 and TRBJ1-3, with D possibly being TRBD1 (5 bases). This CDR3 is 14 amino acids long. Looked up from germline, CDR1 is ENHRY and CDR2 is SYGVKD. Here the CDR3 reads CAISRDGSGITIYF. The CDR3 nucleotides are TGTGCCATCAGCAGGGACGGCTCTGGAATCACCATATATTTT.

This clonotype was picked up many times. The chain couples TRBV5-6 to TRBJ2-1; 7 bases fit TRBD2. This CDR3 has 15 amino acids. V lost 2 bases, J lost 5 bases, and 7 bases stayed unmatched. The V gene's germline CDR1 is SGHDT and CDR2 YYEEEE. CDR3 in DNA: TGTGCCAGCAGCTTTAGTCTAGCGGTCCACAATGAGCAGTTCTTC. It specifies CASSFSLAVHNEQFF.

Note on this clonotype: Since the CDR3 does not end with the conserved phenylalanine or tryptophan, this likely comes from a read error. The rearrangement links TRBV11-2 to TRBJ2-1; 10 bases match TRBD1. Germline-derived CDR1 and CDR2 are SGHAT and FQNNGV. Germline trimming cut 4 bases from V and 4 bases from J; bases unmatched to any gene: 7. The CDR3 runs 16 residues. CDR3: CASSYAGTGDYNEQFY. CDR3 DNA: TGTGCCAGCAGCTACGCCGGGACAGGGGATTACAATGAGCAGTTCTAC.

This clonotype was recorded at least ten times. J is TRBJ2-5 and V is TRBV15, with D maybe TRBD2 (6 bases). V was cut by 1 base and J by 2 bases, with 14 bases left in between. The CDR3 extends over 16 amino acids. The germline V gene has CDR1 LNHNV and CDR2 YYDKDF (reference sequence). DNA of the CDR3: TGTGCCACCAGCAGAGGACCACAGGCGGGGCAAGAGACCCAGTACTTC. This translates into CATSRGPQAGQETQYF.

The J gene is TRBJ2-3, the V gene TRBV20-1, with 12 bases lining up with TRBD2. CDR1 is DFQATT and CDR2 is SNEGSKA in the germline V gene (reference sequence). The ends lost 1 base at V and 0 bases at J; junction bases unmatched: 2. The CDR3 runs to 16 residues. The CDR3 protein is CSARVGTSGSTDTQYF. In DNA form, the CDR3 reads TGCAGTGCTAGAGTCGGGACTAGCGGGAGCACAGATACGCAGTATTTT.

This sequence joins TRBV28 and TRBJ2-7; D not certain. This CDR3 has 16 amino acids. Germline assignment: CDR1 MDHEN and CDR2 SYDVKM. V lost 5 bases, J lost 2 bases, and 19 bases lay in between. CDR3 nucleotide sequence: TGTGCCAGCAGTCCCATTTACCTCCCGCCCCCCTACGAGCAGTACTTC. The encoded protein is CASSPIYLPPPYEQYF.

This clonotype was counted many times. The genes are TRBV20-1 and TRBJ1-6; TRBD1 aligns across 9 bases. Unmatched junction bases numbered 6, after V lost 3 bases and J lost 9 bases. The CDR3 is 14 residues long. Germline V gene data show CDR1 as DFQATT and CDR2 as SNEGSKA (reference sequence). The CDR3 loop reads CSASDTGGGSPLHF. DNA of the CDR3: TGCAGTGCTAGCGATACAGGGGGCGGTTCACCCCTCCACTTT.

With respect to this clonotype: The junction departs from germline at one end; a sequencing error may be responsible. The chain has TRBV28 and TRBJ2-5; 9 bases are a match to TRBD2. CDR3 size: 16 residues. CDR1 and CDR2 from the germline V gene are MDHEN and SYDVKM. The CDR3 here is CASSLPSGRYQGTQYF. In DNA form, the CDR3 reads TGTGCCAGCAGTTTACCCAGCGGGAGGTACCAAGGGACCCAGTACTTC.

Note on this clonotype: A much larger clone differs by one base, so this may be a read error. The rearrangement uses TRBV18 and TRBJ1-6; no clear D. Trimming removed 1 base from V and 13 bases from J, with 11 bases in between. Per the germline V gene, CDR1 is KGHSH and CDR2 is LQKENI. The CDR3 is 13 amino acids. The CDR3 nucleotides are TGTGCCAGCTCACCACTGGCACCGTCCCCCCTCCACTTT. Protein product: CASSPLAPSPLHF. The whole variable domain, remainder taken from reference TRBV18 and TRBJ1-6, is NAGVMQNPRHLVRRRGQEARLRCSPMKGHSHVYWYRQLPEEGLKFMVYLQKENIIDESGMPKERFSAEFPKEGPSILRIQQVVRGDSAAYFCASSPLAPSPLHFGNGTRLTVT.

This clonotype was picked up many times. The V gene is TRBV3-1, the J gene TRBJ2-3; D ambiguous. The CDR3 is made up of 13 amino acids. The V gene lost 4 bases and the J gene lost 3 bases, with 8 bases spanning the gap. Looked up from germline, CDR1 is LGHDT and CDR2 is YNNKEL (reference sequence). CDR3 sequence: CASSPITTDTQYF. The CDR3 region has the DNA TGTGCCAGCAGCCCCATCACGACAGATACGCAGTATTTT.

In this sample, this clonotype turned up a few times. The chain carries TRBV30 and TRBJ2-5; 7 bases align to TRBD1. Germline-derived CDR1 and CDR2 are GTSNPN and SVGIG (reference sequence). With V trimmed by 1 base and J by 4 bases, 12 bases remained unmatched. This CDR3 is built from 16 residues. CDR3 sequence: CAWSDLKGTARETQYF. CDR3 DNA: TGTGCCTGGAGTGATTTGAAAGGGACAGCCCGAGAGACCCAGTACTTC.

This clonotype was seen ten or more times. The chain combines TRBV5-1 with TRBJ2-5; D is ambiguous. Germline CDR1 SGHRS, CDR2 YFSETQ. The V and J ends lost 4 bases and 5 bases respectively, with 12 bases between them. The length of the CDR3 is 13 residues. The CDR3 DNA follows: TGCGCCAGCAGCATCGGATCACGGGAGACCCAGTACTTC. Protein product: CASSIGSRETQYF.